The 20 T cell receptor beta chains below come from one sample, sequenced in a study of cytomegalovirus exposure and HLA in healthy donors. 60 Vbeta and 13 Jbeta primers were used in PCR. Method: immunoSEQ multiplex PCR; TCRdb's copy keeps in-frame clones and lacks some. The table includes more than 200,000 clones, roughly 84% detected once. The specimen sequenced was PBMCs. Receptors were obtained from a human donor in good health.

The V gene is TRBV19, the J gene TRBJ2-4, with 12 bases aligning to TRBD2. This CDR3 contains 18 residues. The junction had 7 bases not matched to a gene; V was cut back by 3 bases and J by 1 base. Germline-derived CDR1 and CDR2 are LNHDA and SQIVND (reference sequence). The chain's CDR3 is CASSMSSGRAVAKNIQYF. The CDR3 DNA reads TGTGCCAGTAGTATGTCTAGCGGGAGGGCGGTGGCCAAAAACATTCAGTACTTC.

The gene calls are TRBV6-6 and TRBJ1-2, with D maybe TRBD1 (5 bases). V was clipped by 0 bases and J by 3 bases, with 14 bases between them. This CDR3 region has 16 residues. Germline loops: CDR1 MNHNY, CDR2 SVGAGI (reference sequence). In nucleotides, the CDR3 is TGTGCCAGCAGTTACTCGAAGTCAGGGATCGACTATGGCTACACCTTC. This encodes CASSYSKSGIDYGYTF.

V is TRBV28 and J is TRBJ2-2; no firm D call. V lost 7 bases to trimming and J lost 6 bases, with 12 bases between them. The CDR3 consists of 13 residues. Per the germline V gene, CDR1 is MDHEN and CDR2 is SYDVKM. The CDR3 DNA reads TGTGCCAGCAATTCAGGTTCCCCCGGGGAGCTGTTTTTT. Encoded protein: CASNSGSPGELFF.

The chain is built from TRBV11-2 and TRBJ1-1; tentatively, D is TRBD1 (5 bases). The CDR3 contains 13 residues. Germline V gives CDR1 SGHAT, CDR2 FQNNGV. V was shortened by 5 bases and J by 4 bases, with 11 bases between the two germline ends. The CDR3 loop reads CASSQQGGTEAFF. For the CDR3, the DNA is TGTGCCAGCAGCCAGCAGGGAGGCACTGAAGCTTTCTTT.

This clone was detected once. The J gene is TRBJ2-1, the V gene TRBV2, with TRBD2 identical over 12 bases. CDR1 is SNHLY and CDR2 is FYNNEI in the germline V gene. CDR3 length: 13 amino acids. Trimming at V came to 6 bases and at J to 10 bases, leaving 4 bases not matched to a gene. The CDR3 loop reads CASRTSGSGEQFF. DNA of the CDR3: TGTGCCAGCAGGACTAGCGGGAGCGGAGAGCAGTTCTTC.

Concerning this clone: This sample includes further DNA sequences coding for the same CDR3. The J gene is TRBJ1-1, the V gene TRBV30; no firm D call. Trimming stripped 0 bases from V and 0 bases from J, with 5 bases between. This CDR3 spans 13 amino acids. The germline CDR1 and CDR2 sequences are GTSNPN and SVGIG (reference sequence). CDR3 sequence reads: CAWSVQVNTEAFF. The DNA for the CDR3 is TGTGCCTGGAGTGTACAAGTGAACACTGAAGCTTTCTTT. Drawing the rest from reference TRBV30 and TRBJ1-1, the complete variable domain is SQTIHQWPATLVQPVGSPLSLECTVEGTSNPNLYWYRQAAGRGLQLLFYSVGIGQISSEVPQNLSASRPQDRQFILSSKKLLLSDSGFYLCAWSVQVNTEAFFGQGTRLTVV.

The rearrangement links TRBV19 to TRBJ2-7, with 9 bases matching TRBD1. The germline CDR1 and CDR2 sequences are LNHDA and SQIVND (reference sequence). J gave up 4 bases and V 1 base, and 2 bases lay outside the gene matches. This CDR3 is 14 amino acids long. CDR3 sequence reads: CASSIGTGEYEQYF. Here the CDR3 DNA reads TGTGCCAGTAGTATAGGGACAGGGGAGTACGAGCAGTACTTC.

The genes are TRBV27 and TRBJ2-2; D remains unclear. The ends were cut back, 4 bases at V and 3 bases at J, with 6 bases in the middle. Germline V gives CDR1 MNHEY, CDR2 SMNVEV (reference sequence). The CDR3 covers 13 residues. Here the CDR3 reads CASSSPYTGELFF. The DNA of the CDR3 is TGTGCCAGCAGTTCCCCTTACACCGGGGAGCTGTTTTTT.

The rearrangement joins TRBV6-1 to TRBJ2-5; perhaps TRBD1 as D (7 bases). V dropped 5 bases and J dropped 2 bases, with 15 bases sitting between them. In germline, CDR1 is MNHNS, CDR2 SASEGT. The CDR3 loop spans 15 amino acids. CDR3 nucleotide sequence: TGTGCCAGCAGTTGGCGGGACAGATCTCAAGAGACCCAGTACTTC. Protein: CASSWRDRSQETQYF.

The chain is built from TRBV7-9 and TRBJ2-1, with 9 bases aligning to TRBD2. CDR1 and CDR2 (germline): SEHNR, FQNEAQ (reference sequence). The CDR3 consists of 15 residues. The J segment lost 6 bases and the V segment lost 8 bases, leaving 11 bases of the junction unmatched. The CDR3 spells CASGGTSPNLNEQFF. The CDR3 nucleotides read TGTGCCAGCGGCGGGACTAGCCCGAATCTCAATGAGCAGTTCTTC. Combining the CDR3 with reference TRBV7-9 and TRBJ2-1 gives the whole variable domain DTGVSQNPRHKITKRGQNVTFRCDPISEHNRLYWYRQTLGQGPEFLTYFQNEAQLEKSRLLSDRFSAERPKGSFSTLEIQRTEQGDSAMYLCASGGTSPNLNEQFFGPGTRLTVL.

The gene calls are TRBV6-5 and TRBJ2-1; 9 bases map to TRBD2. The CDR3 runs to 14 residues. The V and J ends lost 10 bases and 5 bases, in that order; junction bases with no gene match: 9. Per the germline V gene, CDR1 is MNHEY and CDR2 is SVGAGI. In DNA, the CDR3 is TGTGCCACCCGGACTAGCGCTTACCACAATGAGCAGTTCTTC. Protein sequence: CATRTSAYHNEQFF.

Note on this clone: At one end, the junction sequence differs from germline, possibly due to a read error. This chain links TRBV4-1 with TRBJ2-3; D might be TRBD1 (5 bases). This CDR3 has 12 residues. The germline gives CDR1 MGHRA, CDR2 YSYEKL. The CDR3 sequence is CASSQDFRELLF. Written as DNA, the CDR3 is TGCGCCAGCAGCCAAGATTTCAGGGAACTCCTTTTT.

This chain joins TRBV30 and TRBJ2-7, with a weak D call TRBD1 (6 bases). Looked up from germline, CDR1 is GTSNPN and CDR2 is SVGIG (reference sequence). Deletions cut 6 bases from V and 4 bases from J, with 19 bases between. This CDR3 contains 14 residues. DNA for the CDR3: TGTGCCTGCATATGGCCAGGGGTTACTTACGAGCAGTACTTC. Translating gives CACIWPGVTYEQYF.

This chain joins TRBV29-1 and TRBJ2-1; possibly TRBD2 for D (6 bases). V dropped 4 bases and J dropped 5 bases, with 24 bases sitting between them. CDR1 is SQVTM, CDR2 ANQGSEA, per germline. This CDR3 is built from 17 residues. The CDR3 protein is CSVGTVRAGRIDNEQFF. CDR3 nucleotides: TGCAGCGTTGGGACCGTAAGAGCGGGCCGCATTGACAATGAGCAGTTCTTC.

The CDR3 region is CASSFQTTGRYGYTF. DNA for the CDR3: TGTGCCAGCAGCTTTCAAACGACAGGGCGCTATGGCTACACCTTC. V and J are TRBV5-4 and TRBJ1-2; 7 nucleotides agree with TRBD1. Trimming removed 2 bases from V and 4 bases from J; junction bases left unmatched: 8. CDR1 is SGHNT, CDR2 YYREEE, per germline (reference sequence). The CDR3 extends over 15 amino acids.

The V and J genes are TRBV10-3 and TRBJ2-7; TRBD2 matches 13 bases. There are 17 residues in the CDR3. The germline gives CDR1 ENHRY, CDR2 SYGVKD. V lost 2 bases and J lost 2; bases outside the gene matches: 6. CDR3 loop: CAISETTGTSGTYEQYF. In nucleotides, the CDR3 is TGTGCCATCAGTGAGACTACCGGGACTAGCGGGACCTACGAGCAGTACTTC.

CDR3 sequence (DNA): TGTGCCAGCAGCCTCTACGGGACTGCAAATGAAAAACTGTTTTTT. Its protein product is CASSLYGTANEKLFF. The rearrangement links TRBV7-9 to TRBJ1-4, with D possibly being TRBD1 (5 bases). Germline loops: CDR1 SEHNR, CDR2 FQNEAQ (reference sequence). The V and J ends lost 5 bases and 5 bases respectively, with 15 bases between them. The CDR3 covers 15 residues. The entire variable domain, with the rest obtained from reference TRBV7-9 and TRBJ1-4, is as follows: DTGVSQNPRHKITKRGQNVTFRCDPISEHNRLYWYRQTLGQGPEFLTYFQNEAQLEKSRLLSDRFSAERPKGSFSTLEIQRTEQGDSAMYLCASSLYGTANEKLFFGSGTQLSVL.

This chain uses TRBV19 with TRBJ2-2, with D tentatively TRBD2 (5 bases). V was trimmed by 4 bases and J by 8 bases, leaving 17 bases between them. Germline assignment: CDR1 LNHDA and CDR2 SQIVND (reference sequence). The CDR3 is 15 residues long. The CDR3 protein is CASSTRTGYDGELFF. CDR3 coding DNA: TGTGCCAGTAGTACCCGGACTGGATATGATGGGGAGCTGTTTTTT. Filled out from reference TRBV19 and TRBJ2-2, the complete variable domain reads DGGITQSPKYLFRKEGQNVTLSCEQNLNHDAMYWYRQDPGQGLRLIYYSQIVNDFQKGDIAEGYSVSREKKESFPLTVTSAQKNPTAFYLCASSTRTGYDGELFFGEGSRLTVL.

V gene TRBV14 combines with J gene TRBJ2-1, with 8 bases lining up with TRBD2. The CDR3 covers 15 residues. Germline CDR1 and CDR2: SGHDN and FVKESK. Trimming at V came to 4 bases and at J to 2 bases, leaving 4 bases not matched to a gene. In DNA, the CDR3 is TGTGCCAGCAGCCTACAAGCGGGGGCCTACAATGAGCAGTTCTTC. Translated, it gives CASSLQAGAYNEQFF.

The rearrangement joins TRBV6-1 to TRBJ2-1; 7 bases fit TRBD2. The junction had 0 bases not matched to a gene; V was cut back by 2 bases and J by 2 bases. The CDR3 has 14 amino acids. Per the germline V gene, CDR1 is MNHNS and CDR2 is SASEGT. CDR3 region: CASSELAAYNEQFF. As DNA, the CDR3 is TGTGCCAGCAGTGAACTAGCGGCCTACAATGAGCAGTTCTTC.